This TCR beta chain is drawn from a study of T cell responses to AZD1222 COVID-19 vaccine. The study's findings and limits: Reports indicate that nearly half of spike-specific TCRs are directed at unmutated variant regions. Only a handful of AZD1222 recipients, five to seven in all, had baseline seropositivity. Clonal diversity was possibly underestimated; the donors were predominantly white British and more often female.

Assay used: immunoSEQ multiplex PCR; TCRdb lists only in-frame clones, some missing. The sample has around 130,000 clones; 80% to 95% are singletons. This clone has a handful of counts. Its antigen remains unidentified. The CDR3 has 15 residues. Germline CDR1 reads MDHEN; CDR2 reads SYDVKM. Trimming took off 4 bases at V and 1 base at J, with 11 bases between the two ends. V usage is TRBV28 and J usage is TRBJ1-5; D gene uncertain. The clonotype comes from an adult who received the AZD1222 COVID-19 vaccine. The sample here was peripheral blood, taken 28 days after the second AZD1222 dose. CDR3 sequence reads: CASSSPAGSNQPQHF. CDR3 coding DNA: TGTGCCAGCAGTTCGCCCGCGGGGAGCAATCAGCCCCAGCATTTT.